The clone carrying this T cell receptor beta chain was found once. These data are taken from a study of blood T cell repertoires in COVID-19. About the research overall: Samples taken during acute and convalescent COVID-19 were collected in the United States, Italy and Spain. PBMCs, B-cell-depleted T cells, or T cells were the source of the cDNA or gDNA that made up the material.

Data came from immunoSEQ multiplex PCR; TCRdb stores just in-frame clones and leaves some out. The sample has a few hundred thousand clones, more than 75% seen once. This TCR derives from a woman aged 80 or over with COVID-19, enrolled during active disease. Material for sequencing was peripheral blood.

In DNA form, the CDR3 reads TGTGCCAGCAGTATCAGCGGGAGGCCGTCGGGCACAGATACGCAGTATTTT. It encodes CASSISGRPSGTDTQYF. This sequence joins TRBV28 and TRBJ2-3; 9 nucleotides match TRBD2. This CDR3 has 17 residues. Trimming removed 5 bases from V and 1 base from J; junction bases left unmatched: 10. Germline assignment: CDR1 MDHEN and CDR2 SYDVKM.